The clone carrying this T cell receptor (beta chain) was observed at least ten times. V was cut by 3 bases and J by 3 bases, with 14 bases left in between. This CDR3 contains 15 residues. From germline, CDR1 is DFQATT and CDR2 SNEGSKA (reference sequence). The data derive from a study of early T cells in non-severe SARS-CoV-2 infection. The overall study: The study sequenced bulk RNA from unsorted whole blood, with chains unpaired.

One entry per CDR3 protein, called by TCRdb with MiXCR from the 5' RACE reads. In the table there are roughly 75,000 distinct CDR3 sequences, roughly 12% of which are singletons. The sequenced material came from whole blood. The rearrangement joins TRBV20-1 to TRBJ2-2; TRBD1 is a possible D gene (6 bases). This TCR came from an adult who was a healthcare worker with PCR-confirmed SARS-CoV-2 infection or an uninfected control (not recorded which). The CDR3 sequence: CSARYRDTYTGELFF. In DNA, the CDR3 is TGCAGTGCTAGGTACCGGGACACCTACACCGGGGAGCTGTTTTTT.